This TCR beta chain was profiled in a study of regulatory T cells in long-lasting Graves disease. This clonotype appeared many times. Documented time point: newly diagnosed GD, antithyroid drugs for less than 3 months. PBMC-derived RNA was used for the TCR library. Clinicians diagnosed Graves' disease using American Thyroid Association guidelines. In Xi'an, China, an endocrinology department was the source of patients. TCR beta libraries were built with iRepertoire HTBI primers and Arm-PCR of CDR3 regions. From the multiplex PCR reads, TCRdb called clonotypes with MiXCR, one entry per CDR3 protein. The sample records 400,000 to 500,000 distinct CDR3 sequences, around 15% being singletons. The same specimen was also included in a second study, on T cells in Graves' hyperthyroidism and ophthalmopathy. That publication notes: Diagnosis of hyperthyroidism was new in patients aged 18 to 65, and its duration was under 2 months. Among thyroid clonotypes expanded above 0.001, most also appeared in blood.

Here the sequenced sample was peripheral blood mononuclear cells (PBMCs), taken at new diagnosis, from a patient treated with antithyroid drugs. The TCR comes from a woman younger than 45 with Graves disease.

The CDR3 DNA reads TGTGCCAGCACCACCCAGGCAGGGGGCTCCTACGAGCAGTACTTC. Translation gives CASTTQAGGSYEQYF. The chain is built from TRBV27 and TRBJ2-7; the match to TRBD1 covers 7 bases. The germline CDR1 and CDR2 sequences are MNHEY and SMNVEV (reference sequence). This CDR3 comprises 15 residues. J gave up 0 bases and V 7 bases, and 9 bases lay outside the gene matches.